This entry concerns a single T cell receptor (beta chain). These data come from a study of PD-1 blockade in classical Hodgkin lymphoma. The patients all showed relapse after autologous stem cell transplantation, while their brentuximab vedotin exposure varied. Data came from immunoSEQ multiplex PCR; TCRdb stores just in-frame clones and leaves some out. In the table there are tens of thousands of clones, 75% to 90% of which are singletons. This CDR3 has 10 amino acids. Germline CDR1 and CDR2: MDHEN and SYDVKM. V lost 2 bases and J 7 bases, leaving 3 bases between the germline ends. This clonotype originated in a human donor with classical Hodgkin lymphoma. This chain uses TRBV28 with TRBJ2-7; D remains ambiguous. Specimen: peripheral blood mononuclear cells (PBMCs), collected at baseline. The CDR3 DNA is TGTGCCAGCAGTTTAAAGGAGCAGTACTTC. Translated, it gives CASSLKEQYF.